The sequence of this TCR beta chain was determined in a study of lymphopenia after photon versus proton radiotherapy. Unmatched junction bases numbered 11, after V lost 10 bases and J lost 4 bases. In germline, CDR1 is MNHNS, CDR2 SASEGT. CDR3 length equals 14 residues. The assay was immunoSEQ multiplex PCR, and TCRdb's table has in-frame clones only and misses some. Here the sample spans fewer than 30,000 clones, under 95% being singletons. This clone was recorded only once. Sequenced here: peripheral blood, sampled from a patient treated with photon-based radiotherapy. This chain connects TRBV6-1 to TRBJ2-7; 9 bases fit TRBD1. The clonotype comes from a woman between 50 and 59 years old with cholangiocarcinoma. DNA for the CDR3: TGTGCCATACATTGGGGACAGGGCGCATACGAGCAGTACTTC. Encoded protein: CAIHWGQGAYEQYF.